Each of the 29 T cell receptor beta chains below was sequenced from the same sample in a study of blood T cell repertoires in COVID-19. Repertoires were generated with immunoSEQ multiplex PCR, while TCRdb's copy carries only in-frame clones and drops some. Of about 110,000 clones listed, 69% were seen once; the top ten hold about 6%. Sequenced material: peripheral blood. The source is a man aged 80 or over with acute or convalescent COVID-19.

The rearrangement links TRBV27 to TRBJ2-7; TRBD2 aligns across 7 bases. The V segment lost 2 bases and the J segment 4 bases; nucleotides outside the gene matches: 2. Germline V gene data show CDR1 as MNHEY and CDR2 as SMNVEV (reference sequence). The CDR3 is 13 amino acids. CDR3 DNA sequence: TGTGCCAGCAGTTTAACTAGCGCTTACGAGCAGTACTTC. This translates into CASSLTSAYEQYF.

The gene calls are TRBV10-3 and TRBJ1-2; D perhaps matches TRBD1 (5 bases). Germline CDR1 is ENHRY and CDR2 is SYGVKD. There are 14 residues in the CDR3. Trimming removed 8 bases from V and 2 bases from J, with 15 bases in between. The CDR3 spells CAISPGLSNYGYTF. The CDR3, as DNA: TGTGCCATCTCACCAGGGTTATCCAACTATGGCTACACCTTC.

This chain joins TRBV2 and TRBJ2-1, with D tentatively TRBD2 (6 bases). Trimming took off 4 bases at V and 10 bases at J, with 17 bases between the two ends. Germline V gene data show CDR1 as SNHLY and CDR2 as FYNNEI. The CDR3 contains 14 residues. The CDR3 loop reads CASSGGTPMGEQFF. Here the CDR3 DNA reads TGTGCCAGCAGTGGCGGGACTCCTATGGGGGAGCAGTTCTTC.

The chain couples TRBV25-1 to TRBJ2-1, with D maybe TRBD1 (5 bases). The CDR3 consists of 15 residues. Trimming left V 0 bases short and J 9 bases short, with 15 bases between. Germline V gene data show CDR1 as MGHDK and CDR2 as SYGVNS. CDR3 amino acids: CASSEYIPSRGEQFF. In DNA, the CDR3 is TGTGCCAGCAGTGAATATATCCCCAGTAGGGGTGAGCAGTTCTTC. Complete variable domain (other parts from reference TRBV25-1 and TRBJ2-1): EADIYQTPRYLVIGTGKKITLECSQTMGHDKMYWYQQDPGMELHLIHYSYGVNSTEKGDLSSESTVSRIRTEHFPLTLESARPSHTSQYLCASSEYIPSRGEQFFGPGTRLTVL.

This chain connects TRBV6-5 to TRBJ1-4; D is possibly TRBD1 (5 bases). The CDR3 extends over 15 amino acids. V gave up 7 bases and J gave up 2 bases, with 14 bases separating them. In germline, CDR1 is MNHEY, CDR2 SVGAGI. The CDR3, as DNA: TGTGCCAGCACTACCGGGGGGACCACTAATGAAAAACTGTTTTTT. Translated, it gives CASTTGGTTNEKLFF.

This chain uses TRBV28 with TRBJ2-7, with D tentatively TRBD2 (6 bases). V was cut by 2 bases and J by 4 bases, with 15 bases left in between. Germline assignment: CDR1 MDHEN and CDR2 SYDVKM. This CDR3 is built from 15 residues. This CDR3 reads CASSLGGSLGYEQYF. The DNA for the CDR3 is TGTGCCAGCAGTTTAGGAGGGTCGTTAGGATACGAGCAGTACTTC.

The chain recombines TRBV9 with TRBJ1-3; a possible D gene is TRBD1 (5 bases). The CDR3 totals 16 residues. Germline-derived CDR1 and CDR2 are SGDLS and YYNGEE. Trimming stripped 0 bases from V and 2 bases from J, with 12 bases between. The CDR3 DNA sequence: TGTGCCAGCAGCGTAGTCGGGGGTTCAGCTGGAAACACCATATATTTT. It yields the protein CASSVVGGSAGNTIYF.

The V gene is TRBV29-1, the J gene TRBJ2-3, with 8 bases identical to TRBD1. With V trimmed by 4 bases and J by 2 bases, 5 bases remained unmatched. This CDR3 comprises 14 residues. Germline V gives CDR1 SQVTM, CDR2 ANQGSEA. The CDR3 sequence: CSVVGTGYTDTQYF. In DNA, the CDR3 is TGCAGCGTTGTAGGGACAGGATACACAGATACGCAGTATTTT.

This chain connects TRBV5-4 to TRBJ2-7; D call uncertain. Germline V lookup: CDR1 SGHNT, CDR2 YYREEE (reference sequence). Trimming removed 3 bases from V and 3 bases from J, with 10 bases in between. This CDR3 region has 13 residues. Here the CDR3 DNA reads TGTGCCAGCAGCTCCTCCCCAGGCTACGAGCAGTACTTC. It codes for CASSSSPGYEQYF.

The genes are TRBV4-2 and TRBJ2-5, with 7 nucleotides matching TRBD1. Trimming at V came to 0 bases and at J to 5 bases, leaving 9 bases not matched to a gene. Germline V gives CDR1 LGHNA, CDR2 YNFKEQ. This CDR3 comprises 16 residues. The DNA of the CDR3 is TGTGCCAGCAGCCAAGATCCCATGACAGGGAAGGAGACCCAGTACTTC. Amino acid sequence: CASSQDPMTGKETQYF.

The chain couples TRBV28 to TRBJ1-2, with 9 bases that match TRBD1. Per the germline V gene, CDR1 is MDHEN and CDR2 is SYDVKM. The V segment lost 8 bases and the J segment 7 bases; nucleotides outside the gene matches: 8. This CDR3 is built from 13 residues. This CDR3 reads CASRRQGGGGYTF. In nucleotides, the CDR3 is TGTGCCAGCCGGAGACAGGGGGGTGGTGGCTACACCTTC.

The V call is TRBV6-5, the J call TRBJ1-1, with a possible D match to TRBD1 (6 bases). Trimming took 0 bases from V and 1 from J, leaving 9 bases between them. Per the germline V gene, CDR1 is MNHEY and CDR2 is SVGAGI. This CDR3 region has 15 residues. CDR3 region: CASSYSTGSNTEAFF. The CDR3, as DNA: TGTGCCAGCAGTTACTCTACAGGGTCGAACACTGAAGCTTTCTTT.

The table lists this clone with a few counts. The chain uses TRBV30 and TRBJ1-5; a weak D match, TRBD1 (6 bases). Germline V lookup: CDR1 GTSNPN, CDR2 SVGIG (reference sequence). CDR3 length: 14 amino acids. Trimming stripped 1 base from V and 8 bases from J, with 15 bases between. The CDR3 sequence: CAWSGGRGREPQHF. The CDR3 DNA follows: TGTGCCTGGAGTGGTGGCAGGGGTAGAGAGCCCCAGCATTTT.

The CDR3 here is CATSDFGQNYGYTF. In DNA form, the CDR3 reads TGTGCCACCAGTGATTTTGGTCAGAACTATGGCTACACCTTC. The chain links TRBV24-1 to TRBJ1-2; D gene ambiguous. Per germline, CDR1 KGHDR and CDR2 SFDVKD. The V end was cut by 1 base, the J end by 2 bases, with 7 bases between. This CDR3 is 14 amino acids long.

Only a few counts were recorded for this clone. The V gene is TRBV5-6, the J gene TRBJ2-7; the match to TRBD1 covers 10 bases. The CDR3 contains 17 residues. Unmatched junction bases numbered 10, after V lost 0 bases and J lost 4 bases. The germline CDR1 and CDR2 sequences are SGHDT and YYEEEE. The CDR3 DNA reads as TGTGCCAGCAGCTTGGGCATCGGTTGGGACAGGGGTTACGAGCAGTACTTC. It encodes CASSLGIGWDRGYEQYF.

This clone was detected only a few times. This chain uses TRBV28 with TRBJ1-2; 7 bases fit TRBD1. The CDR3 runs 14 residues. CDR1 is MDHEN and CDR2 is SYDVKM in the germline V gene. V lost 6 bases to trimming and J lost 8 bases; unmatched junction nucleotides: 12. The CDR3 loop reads CASSPTGKRRGYTF. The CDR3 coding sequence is TGTGCCAGCAGCCCGACAGGGAAGCGTCGCGGCTACACCTTC.

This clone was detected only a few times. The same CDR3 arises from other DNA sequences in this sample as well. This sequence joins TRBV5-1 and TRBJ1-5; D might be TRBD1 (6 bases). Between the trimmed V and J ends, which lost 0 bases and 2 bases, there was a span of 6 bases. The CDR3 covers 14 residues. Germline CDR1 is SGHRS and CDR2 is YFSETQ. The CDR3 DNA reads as TGCGCCAGCAGCTTGGAGGGGGGCAATCAGCCCCAGCATTTT. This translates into CASSLEGGNQPQHF.

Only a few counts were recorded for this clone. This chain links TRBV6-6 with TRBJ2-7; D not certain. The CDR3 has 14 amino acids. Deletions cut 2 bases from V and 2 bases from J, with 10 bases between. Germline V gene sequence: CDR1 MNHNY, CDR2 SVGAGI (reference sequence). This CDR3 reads CASSYVSGPYEQYF. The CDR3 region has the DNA TGTGCCAGCAGTTACGTCAGTGGGCCCTACGAGCAGTACTTC.

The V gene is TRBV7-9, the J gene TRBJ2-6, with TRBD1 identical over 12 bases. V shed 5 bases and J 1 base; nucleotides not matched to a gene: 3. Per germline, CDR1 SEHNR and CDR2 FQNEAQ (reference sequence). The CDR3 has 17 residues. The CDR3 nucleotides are TGTGCCAGCAGCCGGGGACAGGGGGCTTCTGGGGCCAACGTCCTGACTTTC. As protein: CASSRGQGASGANVLTF.

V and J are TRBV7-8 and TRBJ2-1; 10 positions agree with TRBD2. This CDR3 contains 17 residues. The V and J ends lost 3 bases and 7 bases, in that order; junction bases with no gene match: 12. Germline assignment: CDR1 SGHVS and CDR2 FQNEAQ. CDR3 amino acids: CASSFGLADQVGNEQFF. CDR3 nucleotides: TGTGCCAGCAGCTTCGGACTAGCGGACCAAGTTGGGAATGAGCAGTTCTTC.

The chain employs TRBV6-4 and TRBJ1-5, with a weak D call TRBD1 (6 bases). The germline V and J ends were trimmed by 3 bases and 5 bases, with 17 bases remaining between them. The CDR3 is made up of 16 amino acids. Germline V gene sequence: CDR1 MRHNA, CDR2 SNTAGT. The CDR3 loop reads CASSEPGQQNDQPQHF. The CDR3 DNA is TGTGCCAGCAGTGAACCGGGACAACAGAATGATCAGCCCCAGCATTTT.

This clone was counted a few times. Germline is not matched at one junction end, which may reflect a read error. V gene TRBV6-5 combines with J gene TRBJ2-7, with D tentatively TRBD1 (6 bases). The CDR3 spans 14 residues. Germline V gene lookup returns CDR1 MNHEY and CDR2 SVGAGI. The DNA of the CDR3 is TGTGCCAGCAGTTACGGCAACTCCGGGACACAGCTCTCTTTC. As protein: CASSYGNSGTQLSF.

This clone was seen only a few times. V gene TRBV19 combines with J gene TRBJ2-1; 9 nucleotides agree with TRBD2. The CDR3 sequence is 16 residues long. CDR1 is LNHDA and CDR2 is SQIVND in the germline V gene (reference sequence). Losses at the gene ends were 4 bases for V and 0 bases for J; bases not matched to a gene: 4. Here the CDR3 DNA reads TGTGCCAGTAGTACTTTAGCGGGAGTCTCCTACAATGAGCAGTTCTTC. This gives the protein CASSTLAGVSYNEQFF.

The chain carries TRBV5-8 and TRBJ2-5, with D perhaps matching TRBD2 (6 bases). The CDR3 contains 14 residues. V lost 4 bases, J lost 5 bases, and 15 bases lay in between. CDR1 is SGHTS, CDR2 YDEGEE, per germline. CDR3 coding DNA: TGTGCCAGCAGCCGAGTGGCGGGAACTGAGACCCAGTACTTC. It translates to CASSRVAGTETQYF.

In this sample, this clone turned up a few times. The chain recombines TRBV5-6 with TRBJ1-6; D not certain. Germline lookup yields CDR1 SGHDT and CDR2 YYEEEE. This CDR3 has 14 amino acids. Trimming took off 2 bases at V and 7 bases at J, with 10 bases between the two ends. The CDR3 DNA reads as TGTGCCAGCAGCTTACGGGGTGTAAATTCACCCCTCCACTTT. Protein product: CASSLRGVNSPLHF.

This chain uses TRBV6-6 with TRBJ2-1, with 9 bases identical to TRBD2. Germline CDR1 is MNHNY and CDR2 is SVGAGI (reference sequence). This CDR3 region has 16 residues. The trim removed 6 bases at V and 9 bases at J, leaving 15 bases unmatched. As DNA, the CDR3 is TGTGCCAGCAGGAAGGGTGGCTTCGGGACTAGCCTTGAGCAGTTCTTC. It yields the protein CASRKGGFGTSLEQFF.

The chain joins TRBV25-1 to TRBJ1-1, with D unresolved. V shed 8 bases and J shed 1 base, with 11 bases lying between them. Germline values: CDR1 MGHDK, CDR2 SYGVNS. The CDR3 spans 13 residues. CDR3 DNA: TGTGCCAGCTCCCCTCTAGGGAACACTGAAGCTTTCTTT. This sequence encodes CASSPLGNTEAFF.

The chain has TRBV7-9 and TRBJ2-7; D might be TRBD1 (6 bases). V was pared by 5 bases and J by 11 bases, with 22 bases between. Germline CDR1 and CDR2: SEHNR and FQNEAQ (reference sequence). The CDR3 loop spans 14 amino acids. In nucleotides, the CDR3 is TGTGCCAGCAGCCACTCAAGGCAGGGGCGAGGGGAGTACTTC. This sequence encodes CASSHSRQGRGEYF. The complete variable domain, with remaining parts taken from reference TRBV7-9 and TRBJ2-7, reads DTGVSQNPRHKITKRGQNVTFRCDPISEHNRLYWYRQTLGQGPEFLTYFQNEAQLEKSRLLSDRFSAERPKGSFSTLEIQRTEQGDSAMYLCASSHSRQGRGEYFGPGTRLTVT.

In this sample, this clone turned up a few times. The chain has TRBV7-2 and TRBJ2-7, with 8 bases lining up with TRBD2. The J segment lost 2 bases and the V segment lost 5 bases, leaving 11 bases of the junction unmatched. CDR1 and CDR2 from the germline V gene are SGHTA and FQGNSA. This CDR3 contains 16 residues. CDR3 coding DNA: TGTGCCAGCAGCCCGCCCGGGGCGGGAGGTACCTACGAGCAGTACTTC. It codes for CASSPPGAGGTYEQYF.